This T cell receptor beta chain derives from a study of T cell repertoires in cytomegalovirus infection (dated by TCRdb to the late 2010s). For context, the study as a whole: Because public TCR beta signatures pointed to carriage of CMV infection together with the matching HLA type, the HLA type of each donor mattered for the analysis. Here is what the overall study found, with its caveats: In both this cohort and an independent roughly 400-donor cohort, the cumulative frequency of public TCR beta family members distinguished carriers of CMV infection plus the relevant HLA type. The ex vivo response was dominated by HLA-C-restricted CMV-specific TCR beta clonotypes, which also provided the single most frequent clonotype in two of eight donors.

Sequencing took place on an Illumina HiSeq 1500. The public reads were run again by TCRdb, first through fastp at Q25 and then through MiXCR, and only productive beta chains were kept. Every distinct CDR3 protein forms one entry, paired with its most common genes and DNA. The sample has hundreds of thousands of distinct CDR3 sequences on record, about 40% of them singletons. The ten top clones hold around 2.8% of the sample. Here V drops 2 bases and J drops 2 bases, and the junction holds 5 bases not matched to any gene. As encoded in the germline V gene, CDR1 is MDHEN while CDR2 is SYDVKM. The CDR3 spans 15 residues, from the cysteine through the phenylalanine. The entry retains the CDR3 DNA only, 45 bases that are in frame from base 1. A remark on this clonotype: No antigen is known for it. Within one base of it there is no much larger clone, and no base qualities were kept.

In this chain, TRBV28 is recombined with TRBJ1-1; 7 central nucleotides agree with TRBD1. The specimen sequenced was PBMCs. The receptor's source is a human donor in good health (CMV status not recorded). Some clones in this sample may be carry-over from other donors' samples. The nucleotide sequence reads as follows: TGTGCCAGCAGTTTAACAGGGGATACCAACACTGAAGCTTTCTTT. This yields the protein CASSLTGDTNTEAFF.